The T cell receptor (beta chain) under discussion was sequenced for a study of a mutant IDH1 vaccine in newly diagnosed glioma (dated by TCRdb to the early 2020s). Describing the broader study: Vaccination began 4-6 weeks after radiotherapy alone, or alongside temozolomide cycles in the chemotherapy-containing groups. Before enrollment, patients had received standard therapy of radiotherapy alone, temozolomide alone, or radiochemotherapy with temozolomide; most received the combination. Of the approximately 30 treated patients, roughly 60% were male and approximately 38% were female, and a mean age of roughly 37 years was recorded. The week-35 safety follow-up was designated visit V12, and the week-47 end of study was designated visit V13. For exploratory analyses, about 25 treated patients had longitudinal TCRB deep sequencing done wherever samples were available. Peripheral blood was drawn at six visits: V03 (baseline), V05, V07, V10, V12 and V13.

The time point label corresponds to: week 47, end of study. Each vaccine dose, consisting of 300 ug of a 20-mer mutant IDH1 peptide in Montanide, was administered subcutaneously with topical imiquimod. Across visits V03 through V10, patients got a total of eight vaccinations, given in weeks 1, 3, 5, 7, 11, 15, 19 and 23. Newly diagnosed WHO grade 3 or 4 IDH1-mutant astrocytomas showing loss of nuclear ATRX were present in the donors. The samples were drawn from NOA16, a multicentre, single-arm, open-label phase I trial in Germany that tested a mutant IDH1 peptide vaccine in humans for the first time. The DNeasy Blood and Tissue Kit was used to extract genomic DNA from EDTA blood for TCRB sequencing. The germline V gene sets CDR1 to KGHSH and CDR2 to LQKENI. V was cut back by 2 bases and J by 0 bases, leaving a gap of 11 bases between them. The CDR3 contains 16 residues, cysteine and phenylalanine counted. The kept DNA is CDR3 alone, 48 bases in frame from the first base.

Summary of the overall study and its limitations: Changes in the top peripheral T cell clonotypes picked up by TCRB sequencing did not appear to be linked to pseudoprogression. The authors noted that analyses of patient blood samples could not be reproduced because of sample limitations. PBMC samples for TCRB deep sequencing were selected based on availability. Immune responses induced by the vaccine were seen in about 93% of patients across multiple MHC alleles.

Libraries were prepared through the immunoSEQ multiplex PCR assay. Rearranged TCR beta chain sequences were amplified using the hsTCRB Kit according to the manufacturer's protocol. Sequencing of TCRB libraries was carried out on an Illumina MiSeq. The authors' analysis ran thus. The proprietary platform of the kit vendor was used for demultiplexing, trimming and gene mapping. TCRdb took this table from immuneACCESS and kept in-frame rearrangements with V and J called. Such tables lack part of the clones; where checked against another copy, unresolved V genes explain under half of the gap, and the rest is unexplained. Clone size and V and J calls were adopted from that table, with D and trimming inferred from the DNA. Recorded for this sample are about 59,000 clones; roughly four fifths of them occurred a single time. In total, the top ten clones hold 3.8% of the sample. In the case of this clone: Which antigen it targets is not known. Within one base of it there is no much larger clone, and no base qualities were kept.

The sequence came from a man between 25 and 39 years old with glioma. Specimen: PBMCs, collected from a glioma patient whose treatment included an IDH1 peptide vaccine. Here the chain combines TRBV18 and TRBJ2-4; a confident D gene designation cannot be given. The CDR3 in this case is CASSPSVALAKNIQYF. The DNA sequence is TGTGCCAGCTCACCATCCGTCGCGCTAGCCAAAAACATTCAGTACTTC.